This T cell receptor (beta chain) was documented in a study of T-cell reconstitution after alpha-beta-depleted transplantation in children. Germline CDR1 and CDR2: MNHEY and SVGEGT. Trimming stripped 4 bases from V and 2 bases from J, with 8 bases between. CDR3 length: 13 residues. Construction of the TCRbeta library involved unique molecular identifiers. MiXCR, applied by TCRdb to the PCR reads, yields one record per CDR3 protein. In the table there are around 600,000 distinct CDR3 sequences, 8% to 11% of which are singletons. The rearrangement links TRBV6-2 or TRBV6-3 to TRBJ1-2; D unclear. This sequence originates from a human donor who donated a stem cell graft to a child with acute myeloid leukemia. Material: PBMCs from the stem cell graft donor, obtained from the stem cell graft. The CDR3: CASSSPANYGYTF. The CDR3 bases are TGTGCCAGCAGTTCCCCGGCCAACTATGGCTACACCTTC.